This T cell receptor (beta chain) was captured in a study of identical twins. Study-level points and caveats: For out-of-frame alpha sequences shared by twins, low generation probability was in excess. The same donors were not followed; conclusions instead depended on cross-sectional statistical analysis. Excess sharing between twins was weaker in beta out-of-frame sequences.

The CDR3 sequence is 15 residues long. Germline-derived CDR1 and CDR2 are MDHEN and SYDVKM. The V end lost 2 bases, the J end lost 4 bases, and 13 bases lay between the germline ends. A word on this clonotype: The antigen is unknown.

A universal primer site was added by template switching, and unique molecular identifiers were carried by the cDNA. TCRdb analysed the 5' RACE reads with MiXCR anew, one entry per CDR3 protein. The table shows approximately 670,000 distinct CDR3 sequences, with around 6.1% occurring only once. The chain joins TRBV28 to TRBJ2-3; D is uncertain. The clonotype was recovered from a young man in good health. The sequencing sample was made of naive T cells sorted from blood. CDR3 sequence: CASSLTSGQSDTQYF. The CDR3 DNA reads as TGTGCCAGCAGTTTAACATCCGGGCAATCAGATACGCAGTATTTT.